This is a list of T cell receptor beta chains from one sample in a study of T cell responses to AZD1222 COVID-19 vaccine. The data were produced by immunoSEQ multiplex PCR, yet TCRdb's version contains in-frame clones alone and is incomplete. Of around 94,000 clones in the sample, 88% are singletons; the top ten hold roughly 19%. The specimen comprised peripheral blood, sampled on day 0 of AZD1222 vaccination. The receptors here all came from an adult in good health. CDR3s include the opening cysteine and the closing phenylalanine or tryptophan. Fields, in order: V gene, CDR3 length, clone size, D gene, J gene, CDR3 DNA, CDR3 protein. D genes are given only for firm matches. Only some rows state a clone size, as once, few, many or a class for expanded clones.

TRBV6-6	15	NA	TRBD2	TRBJ2-2	TGTGCCAGCAGCCGACTAGCGGGGCTCACCGGGGAGCTGTTTTTT	CASSRLAGLTGELFF
TRBV9	14	NA	NA	TRBJ1-1	TGTGCCAGCAGCTCCCACGGGGGGGTGGGTGAAGCTTTCTTT	CASSSHGGVGEAFF
TRBV20-1	15	NA	NA	TRBJ2-3	TGCAGTGCTAGTGTACGGGAGTCGGGCACAGATACGCAGTATTTT	CSASVRESGTDTQYF
TRBV11-2	15	NA	NA	TRBJ2-7	TGTGCCAGCAGCTCCATCGACTCCGAATCCTACGAGCAGTACTTC	CASSSIDSESYEQYF
TRBV6-5	16	NA	NA	TRBJ2-3	TGTGCCAGCAGTTACTCGGGACGGCCTTTGGTAGATACGCAGTATTTT	CASSYSGRPLVDTQYF
TRBV7-9	10	NA	NA	TRBJ1-1	TGTGCCAGCAGCGACACTGAAGCTTTCTTT	CASSDTEAFF
TRBV5-4	14	NA	NA	TRBJ1-1	TGTGCCAGCAGCGGTATGGACAGCTGGGGGGGAGCTTTCTTT	CASSGMDSWGGAFF
TRBV21-1	15	NA	NA	TRBJ2-7	TGTGCCAGCAGCAACCGGACAGGCCTCTCCTACGAGCAGTACTTC	CASSNRTGLSYEQYF
TRBV3-1/TRBV3-2	15	NA	TRBD1	TRBJ1-3	TGTGCCAGCAGCCAAGGGGGACAGGGAGGAAACACCATATATTTT	CASSQGGQGGNTIYF
TRBV5-6	16	NA	TRBD1	TRBJ1-3	TGTGCCAGCAGCTTGGGGGGACAGATCTCTGGAAACACCATATATTTT	CASSLGGQISGNTIYF
TRBV10-3	11	NA	NA	TRBJ2-2	TGTGCCATCCGGAGCACCGGGGAGCTGTTTTTT	CAIRSTGELFF
TRBV7-9	11	NA	NA	TRBJ2-3	TGTGCCAGCAGCTTCGCAGATACGCAGTATTTT	CASSFADTQYF
TRBV10-1	17	NA	TRBD1	TRBJ2-7	TGCGCCAGCAGTGAGTCGAGTTCGACAGGGGGAAACTACGAGCAGTACTTC	CASSESSSTGGNYEQYF
TRBV6-2/TRBV6-3	14	NA	NA	TRBJ2-7	TGTGCCAGCAGTTACTCACAGATAACCTACGAGCAGTACTTC	CASSYSQITYEQYF
TRBV6-5	15	NA	TRBD1	TRBJ1-5	TGTGCCAGCAGTTATACGACAGGGGGCGATCAGCCCCAGCATTTT	CASSYTTGGDQPQHF
TRBV7-2	15	NA	NA	TRBJ1-5	TGTGCCAGCAGTTCTCTCTCTACAGTCAATCAGCCCCAGCATTTT	CASSSLSTVNQPQHF
TRBV6-6	13	NA	NA	TRBJ2-7	TGTGCCAGCAGTTACGGAGTGACCTACGAGCAGTACTTC	CASSYGVTYEQYF
TRBV14	15	NA	TRBD1	TRBJ2-7	TGTGCCAGCAGCCAAGATCCGGACAGGGAACGCGAGCAGTACTTC	CASSQDPDREREQYF
TRBV29-1	13	NA	TRBD1	TRBJ1-2	TGCAGCGTTACCGCCGGGACAGGGTATGGCTACACCTTC	CSVTAGTGYGYTF
TRBV5-4	14	NA	TRBD1	TRBJ1-3	TGTGCCAGCAGCCGACAGGGATCTGGAAACACCATATATTTT	CASSRQGSGNTIYF
TRBV15	18	NA	TRBD1	TRBJ2-7	TGTGCCACCAGCGGCCTCGGACAGGGAGATGTATTGGGCTACGAGCAGTACTTC	CATSGLGQGDVLGYEQYF
TRBV4-1	15	NA	NA	TRBJ1-1	TGCGCCAGCAGCCCTGCGACAGCGTCGAACACTGAAGCTTTCTTT	CASSPATASNTEAFF
TRBV5-1	16	NA	NA	TRBJ2-6	TGCGCCAGCAGCGTACCTTCGGCCTCTGGGGCCAACGTCCTGACTTTC	CASSVPSASGANVLTF
TRBV9	14	once	NA	TRBJ1-1	TGTGCCAGCAGCGTAGCGGGCGGGTACACTGAAGCTTTCTTT	CASSVAGGYTEAFF
TRBV9	15	NA	NA	TRBJ1-2	TGTGCCAGCAGCGTAGAGGCAGTTCAGGACTATGGCTACACCTTC	CASSVEAVQDYGYTF
TRBV9	15	NA	NA	TRBJ1-6	TGTGCCAGCAGCGTAGCGGGTCACTCAAATTCACCCCTCCACTTT	CASSVAGHSNSPLHF
TRBV12-3/TRBV12-4	12	NA	NA	TRBJ2-7	TGTGCCAGCAGTTTAGTTGTCTACGAGCAGTACTTC	CASSLVVYEQYF
TRBV5-1	14	NA	NA	TRBJ2-2	TGCGCCAGCAGCTTGGGGACGTATGGCGGGGAGCTGTTTTTT	CASSLGTYGGELFF
TRBV5-1	15	NA	NA	TRBJ1-2	TGCGCCAGCAGCTTGGCAAACATCCGAGACTATGGCTACACCTTC	CASSLANIRDYGYTF
TRBV24-1	13	NA	NA	TRBJ2-3	TGTGCCACCAGTGATTTCCTCACAGATACGCAGTATTTT	CATSDFLTDTQYF
TRBV21-1	10	few	NA	TRBJ2-1	TGTGCCAGCAGCCCCGGCCCCGGGGTCTTC	CASSPGPGVF
TRBV5-5	14	NA	NA	TRBJ1-5	TGTGCCAGCAGCTTGGAGGGGAACAATCAGCCCCAGCATTTT	CASSLEGNNQPQHF
TRBV18	13	NA	NA	TRBJ1-4	TGTGCCAGCTCGCCGACAGGTGGTGAAAAACTGTTTTTT	CASSPTGGEKLFF
TRBV9	16	few	NA	TRBJ2-3	TGTGCCAGCAGCGTAGGCCCGGGAATGGTTTCATATACGCAGTATTTT	CASSVGPGMVSYTQYF
TRBV28	13	NA	NA	TRBJ2-7	TGTGCCAGCAGCCCTCCAGTTGCTCGGGAGCAGTACTTC	CASSPPVAREQYF
TRBV28	16	NA	NA	TRBJ1-1	TGTGCCAGCAGTTTAATCGCCGTCAGGGCCCCTACTGAAGCTTTCTTT	CASSLIAVRAPTEAFF
TRBV28	14	NA	NA	TRBJ1-1	TGTGCCAGCAGTTTATTGGGATCGAACACTGAAGCTTTCTTT	CASSLLGSNTEAFF
TRBV5-1	15	NA	NA	TRBJ1-4	TGCGCCAGCAGGCAGGGGCCAGGACATAATGAAAAACTGTTTTTT	CASRQGPGHNEKLFF
TRBV28	13	NA	NA	TRBJ2-5	TGTGCCAGCATCCCTGGGGACGCTGGGACCCAGTACTTC	CASIPGDAGTQYF
TRBV19	13	NA	NA	TRBJ1-4	TGTGCCAGTAGTCCCGGGGCTCTAACGGGACTGTTTTTT	CASSPGALTGLFF